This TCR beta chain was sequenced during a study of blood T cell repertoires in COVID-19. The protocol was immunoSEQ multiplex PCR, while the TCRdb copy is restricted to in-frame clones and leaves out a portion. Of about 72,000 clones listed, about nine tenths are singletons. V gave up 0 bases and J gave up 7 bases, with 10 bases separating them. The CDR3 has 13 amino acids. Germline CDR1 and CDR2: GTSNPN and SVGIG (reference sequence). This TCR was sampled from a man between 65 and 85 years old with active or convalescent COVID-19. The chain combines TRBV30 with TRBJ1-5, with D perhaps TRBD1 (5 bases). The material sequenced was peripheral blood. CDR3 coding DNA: TGTGCCTGGAGTGTACTGGGGCGGCAGCCCCAGCATTTT. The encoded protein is CAWSVLGRQPQHF.